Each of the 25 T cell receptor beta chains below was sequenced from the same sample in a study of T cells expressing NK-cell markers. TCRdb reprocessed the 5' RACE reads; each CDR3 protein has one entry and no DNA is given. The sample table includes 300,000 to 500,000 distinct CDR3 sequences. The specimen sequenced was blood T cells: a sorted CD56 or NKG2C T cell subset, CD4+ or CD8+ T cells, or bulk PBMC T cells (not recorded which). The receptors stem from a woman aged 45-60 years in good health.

The CDR3 spells CASSLRGPSSNSPLHF. The V gene is TRBV12-3 or TRBV12-4, the J gene TRBJ1-6; lacking DNA, the TRBD1 call made by TCRdb goes unchecked. The CDR3 covers 16 residues.

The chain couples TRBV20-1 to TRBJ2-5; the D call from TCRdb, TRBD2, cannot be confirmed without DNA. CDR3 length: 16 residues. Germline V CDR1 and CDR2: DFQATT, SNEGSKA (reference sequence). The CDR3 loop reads CSARSLLAARGETQYF.

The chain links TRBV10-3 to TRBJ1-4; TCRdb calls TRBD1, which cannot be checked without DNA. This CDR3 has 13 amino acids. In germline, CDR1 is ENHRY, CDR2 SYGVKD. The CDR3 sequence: CAIGTGGNEKLFF.

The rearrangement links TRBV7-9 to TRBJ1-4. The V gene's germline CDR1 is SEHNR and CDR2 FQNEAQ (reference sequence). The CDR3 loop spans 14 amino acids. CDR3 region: CASSLAASAAKLFF.

The CDR3 sequence: CASGLVPERTEAFF. This chain joins TRBV12-5 and TRBJ1-1. The CDR3 sequence is 14 residues long. Germline CDR1 reads LGHNT; CDR2 reads FRNRAP.

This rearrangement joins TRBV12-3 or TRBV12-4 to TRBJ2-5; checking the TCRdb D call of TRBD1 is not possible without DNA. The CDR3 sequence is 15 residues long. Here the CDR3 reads CASSTGQGRDETQYF.

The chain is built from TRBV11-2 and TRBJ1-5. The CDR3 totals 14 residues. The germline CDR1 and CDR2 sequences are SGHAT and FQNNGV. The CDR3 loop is CASSLDRLNQPQHF.

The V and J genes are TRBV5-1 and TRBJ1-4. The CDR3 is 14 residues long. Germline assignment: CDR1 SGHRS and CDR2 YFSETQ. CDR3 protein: CASSLATVGEKLFF.

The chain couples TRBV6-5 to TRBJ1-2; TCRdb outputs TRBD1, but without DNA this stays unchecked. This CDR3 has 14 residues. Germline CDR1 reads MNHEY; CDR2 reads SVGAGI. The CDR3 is CASSSGPPGYGYTF.

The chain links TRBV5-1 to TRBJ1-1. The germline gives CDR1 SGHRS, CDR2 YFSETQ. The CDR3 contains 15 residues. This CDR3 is CASSLDGFGDTEAFF. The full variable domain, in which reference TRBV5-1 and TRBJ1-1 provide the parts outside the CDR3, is KAGVTQTPRYLIKTRGQQVTLSCSPISGHRSVSWYQQTPGQGLQFLFEYFSETQRNKGNFPGRFSGRQFSNSRSEMNVSTLELGDSALYLCASSLDGFGDTEAFFGQGTRLTVV.

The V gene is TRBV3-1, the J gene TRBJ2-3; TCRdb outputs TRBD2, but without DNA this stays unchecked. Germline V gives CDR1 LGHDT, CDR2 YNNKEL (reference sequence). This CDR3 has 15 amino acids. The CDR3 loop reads CASRLAGVLTDTQYF.

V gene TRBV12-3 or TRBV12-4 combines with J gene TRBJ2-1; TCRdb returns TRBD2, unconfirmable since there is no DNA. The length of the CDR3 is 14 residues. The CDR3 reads CASSFWGLDNEQFF.

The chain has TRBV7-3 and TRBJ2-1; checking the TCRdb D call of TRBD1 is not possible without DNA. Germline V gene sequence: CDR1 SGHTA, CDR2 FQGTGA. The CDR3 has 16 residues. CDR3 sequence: CASSLGSGVGYNEQFF.

This chain's CDR3 is CASSEPGATYNEQFF. V usage is TRBV25-1 and J usage is TRBJ2-1. The CDR3 loop spans 15 amino acids. CDR1 is MGHDK and CDR2 is SYGVNS in the germline V gene. The variable domain in full, with the rest retrieved from reference TRBV25-1 and TRBJ2-1, is EADIYQTPRYLVIGTGKKITLECSQTMGHDKMYWYQQDPGMELHLIHYSYGVNSTEKGDLSSESTVSRIRTEHFPLTLESARPSHTSQYLCASSEPGATYNEQFFGPGTRLTVL.

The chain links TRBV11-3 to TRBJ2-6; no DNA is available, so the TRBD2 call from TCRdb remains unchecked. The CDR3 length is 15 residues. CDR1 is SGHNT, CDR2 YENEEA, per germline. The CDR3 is CASREGILGANVLTF.

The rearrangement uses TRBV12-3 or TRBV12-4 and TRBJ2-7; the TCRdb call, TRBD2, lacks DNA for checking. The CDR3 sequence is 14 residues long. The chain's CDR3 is CASSFGGRISEQYF.

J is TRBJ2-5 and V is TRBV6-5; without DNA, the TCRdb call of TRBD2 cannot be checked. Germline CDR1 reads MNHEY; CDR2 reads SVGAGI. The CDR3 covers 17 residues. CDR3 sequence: CATRTPLAGGRQETQYF.

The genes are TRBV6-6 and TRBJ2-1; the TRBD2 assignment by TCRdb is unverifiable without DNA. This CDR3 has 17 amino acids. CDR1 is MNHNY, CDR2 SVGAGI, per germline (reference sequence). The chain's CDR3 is CASSYSGVAGIYNEQFF.

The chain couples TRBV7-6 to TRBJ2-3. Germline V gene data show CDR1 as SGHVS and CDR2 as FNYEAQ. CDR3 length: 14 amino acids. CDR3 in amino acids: CASSLIPSRDTQYF. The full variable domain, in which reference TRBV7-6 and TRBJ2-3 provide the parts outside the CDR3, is GAGVSQSPRYKVTKRGQDVALRCDPISGHVSLYWYRQALGQGPEFLTYFNYEAQQDKSGLPNDRFSAERPEGSISTLTIQRTEQRDSAMYRCASSLIPSRDTQYFGPGTRLTVL.

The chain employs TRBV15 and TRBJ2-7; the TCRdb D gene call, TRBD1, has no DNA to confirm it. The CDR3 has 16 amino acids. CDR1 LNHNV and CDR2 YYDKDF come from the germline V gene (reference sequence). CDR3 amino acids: CATSRDLAGGRYEQYF.

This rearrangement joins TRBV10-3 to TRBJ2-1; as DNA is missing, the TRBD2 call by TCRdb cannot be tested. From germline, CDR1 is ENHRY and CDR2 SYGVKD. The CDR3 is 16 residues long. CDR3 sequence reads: CAIGGGSGSLDNEQFF.

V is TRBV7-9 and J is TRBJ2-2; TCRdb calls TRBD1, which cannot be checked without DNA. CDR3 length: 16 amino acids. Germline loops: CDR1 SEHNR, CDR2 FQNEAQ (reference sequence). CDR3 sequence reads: CASSGARGSNTGELFF.

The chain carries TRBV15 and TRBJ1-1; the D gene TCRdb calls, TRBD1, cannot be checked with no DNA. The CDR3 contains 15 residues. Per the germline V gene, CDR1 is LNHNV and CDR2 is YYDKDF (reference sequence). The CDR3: CATSRAQGTYTEAFF.

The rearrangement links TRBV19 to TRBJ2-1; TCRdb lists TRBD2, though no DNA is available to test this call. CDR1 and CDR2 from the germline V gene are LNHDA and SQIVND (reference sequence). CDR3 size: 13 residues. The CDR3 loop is CASSIVRDNEQFF.

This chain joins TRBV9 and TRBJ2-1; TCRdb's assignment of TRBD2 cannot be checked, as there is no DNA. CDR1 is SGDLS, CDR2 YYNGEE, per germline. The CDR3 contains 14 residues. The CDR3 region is CASSGSSGLVEQFF.